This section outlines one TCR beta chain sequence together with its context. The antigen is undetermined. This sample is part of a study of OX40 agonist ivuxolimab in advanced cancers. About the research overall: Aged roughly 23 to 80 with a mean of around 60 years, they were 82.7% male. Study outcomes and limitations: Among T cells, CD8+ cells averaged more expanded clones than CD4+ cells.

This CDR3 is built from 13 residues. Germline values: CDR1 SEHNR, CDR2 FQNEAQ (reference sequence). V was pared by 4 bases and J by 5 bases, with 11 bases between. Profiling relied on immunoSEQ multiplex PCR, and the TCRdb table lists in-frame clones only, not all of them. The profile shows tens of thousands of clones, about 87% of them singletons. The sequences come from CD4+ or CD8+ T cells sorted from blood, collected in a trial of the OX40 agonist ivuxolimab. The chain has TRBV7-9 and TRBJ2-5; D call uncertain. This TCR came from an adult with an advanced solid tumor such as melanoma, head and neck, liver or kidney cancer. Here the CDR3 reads CASSSTDGETQYF. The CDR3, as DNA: TGTGCCAGCAGCTCCACCGACGGGGAGACCCAGTACTTC.